This paragraph reports one T cell receptor (beta chain). V was cut by 4 bases and J by 0 bases, with 11 bases left in between. This CDR3 contains 15 residues. CDR1 and CDR2 from the germline V gene are SGHRS and YFSETQ. The data stem from a study of blood T cell repertoires in COVID-19. Study background: COVID-19 samples collected from the United States, Italy and Spain covered acute and convalescent phases. In each case, the material was cDNA or gDNA derived from T cells, B-cell-depleted T cells, or PBMCs.

Original analysis: For nucleated cells, counts were estimated from reference gene primer amplification. Repertoires were generated with immunoSEQ multiplex PCR, while TCRdb's copy carries only in-frame clones and drops some. V and J calls and clone size come straight from that table; D and trimming were deduced from the DNA. The sample consists of roughly 100,000 clones, about 91% of them appearing once. This TCR was recovered from a man aged 18 to 30 with acute or convalescent COVID-19. Specimen: peripheral blood. This rearrangement joins TRBV5-1 to TRBJ1-3, with a possible D match to TRBD1 (5 bases). The CDR3 coding sequence is TGCGCCAGCAGCGCCGACAGTAACTCTGGAAACACCATATATTTT. Encoded protein: CASSADSNSGNTIYF. The whole variable domain, remainder taken from reference TRBV5-1 and TRBJ1-3, is KAGVTQTPRYLIKTRGQQVTLSCSPISGHRSVSWYQQTPGQGLQFLFEYFSETQRNKGNFPGRFSGRQFSNSRSEMNVSTLELGDSALYLCASSADSNSGNTIYFGEGSWLTVV.